This T cell receptor beta chain was recorded in a study of breast tumors, draining lymph nodes, adjacent tissues. TCRdb ran MiXCR on the multiplex PCR reads and lists one entry per CDR3 protein. The sample shows approximately 230,000 distinct CDR3 sequences, around 35% of them seen only once. V lost 2 bases and J 8 bases, leaving 12 bases between the germline ends. There are 13 residues in the CDR3. CDR1 is MNHNS, CDR2 SASEGT, per germline. This clonotype was recorded at least ten times. Samples came from axillary lymph nodes draining the breast cancer. The chain links TRBV6-1 to TRBJ1-2; D is possibly TRBD1 (5 bases). The source of this sequence is a female donor with breast cancer. Some clones in this sample may be carry-over from other donors' samples. Sequenced sample: axillary lymph node tissue. The CDR3 loop reads CASSETGVRGYTF. The CDR3 nucleotides are TGTGCCAGCAGTGAAACGGGGGTACGGGGCTACACCTTC.